These 18 T cell receptor beta chains share one sample of origin, sequenced in a study of blood T cell repertoires in COVID-19. Profiling relied on immunoSEQ multiplex PCR, and the TCRdb table lists in-frame clones only, not all of them. The repertoire holds over 200,000 clones, about 91% seen once, with 4% to 5.5% in the top ten. Sequencing was carried out using peripheral blood. The receptors shown here come from a woman aged 35 to 49 with acute or convalescent COVID-19.

The rearrangement uses TRBV7-8 and TRBJ2-5; 7 bases fit TRBD2. J was trimmed by 5 bases and V by 8 bases; bases with no gene match: 8. The CDR3 covers 13 residues. Looked up from germline, CDR1 is SGHVS and CDR2 is FQNEAQ. The CDR3 loop is CASALGGRETQYF. CDR3 in DNA: TGTGCCAGCGCCTTGGGGGGGAGGGAGACCCAGTACTTC. The variable domain in full, with the rest retrieved from reference TRBV7-8 and TRBJ2-5, is GAGVSQSPRYKVAKRGQDVALRCDPISGHVSLFWYQQALGQGPEFLTYFQNEAQLDKSGLPSDRFFAERPEGSVSTLKIQRTQQEDSAVYLCASALGGRETQYFGPGTRLLVL.

CDR3 nucleotides: TGTGCCAGCAGTGGCCAGGGCCTCGCCCAAGAGACCCAGTACTTC. Its protein product is CASSGQGLAQETQYF. This rearrangement joins TRBV13 to TRBJ2-5, with D perhaps matching TRBD1 (5 bases). The V end lost 6 bases, the J end lost 1 base, and 15 bases lay between the germline ends. The CDR3 covers 15 residues. Germline V CDR1 and CDR2: PRHDT, FYEKMQ (reference sequence).

The sample holds a few counts of this clone. The chain links TRBV6-5 to TRBJ1-1; 9 bases are a match to TRBD1. V gave up 6 bases and J gave up 1 base; unmatched junction bases: 3. The CDR3 spans 14 residues. Per the germline V gene, CDR1 is MNHEY and CDR2 is SVGAGI. The CDR3 coding sequence is TGTGCCAGCAGGGGGACAGGGCGGAACACTGAAGCTTTCTTT. Translated, it gives CASRGTGRNTEAFF.

The chain carries TRBV30 and TRBJ1-5, with D uncertain. V lost 1 base and J lost 0, with 10 bases in between. The length of the CDR3 is 15 residues. Per germline, CDR1 GTSNPN and CDR2 SVGIG (reference sequence). DNA of the CDR3: TGTGCCTGGAGTGCGGGAGGGTATAGCAATCAGCCCCAGCATTTT. This encodes CAWSAGGYSNQPQHF.

The chain combines TRBV6-1 with TRBJ2-7; unclear D gene. This CDR3 spans 15 amino acids. The germline V and J ends were trimmed by 3 bases and 0 bases, with 12 bases remaining between them. Germline CDR1 is MNHNS and CDR2 is SASEGT. CDR3 nucleotides: TGTGCCAGCAGTGAGGTCTCCACAACCTCCTACGAGCAGTACGTC. Translating it yields CASSEVSTTSYEQYV.

The chain combines TRBV21-1 with TRBJ1-6; the table's D call, TRBD1, has no DNA check behind it. TRBV21-1 is recorded as a pseudogene. The CDR3 runs to 17 residues. The CDR3 nucleotides read TGTGCCAGCAGCAGGGACAGGGGGGAATCCTATAATTCACCCCTCCACTTT. It is translated as CASSRDRGESYNSPLHF.

The V gene is TRBV7-8, the J gene TRBJ1-2; D ambiguous. The CDR3 has 13 residues. Germline CDR1 reads SGHVS; CDR2 reads FQNEAQ. V dropped 10 bases and J dropped 1 base, with 13 bases sitting between them. This chain's CDR3 is CATSDLNNYGYTF. Here the CDR3 DNA reads TGTGCCACCTCCGATCTAAATAACTATGGCTACACCTTC. The whole variable domain, remainder taken from reference TRBV7-8 and TRBJ1-2, is GAGVSQSPRYKVAKRGQDVALRCDPISGHVSLFWYQQALGQGPEFLTYFQNEAQLDKSGLPSDRFFAERPEGSVSTLKIQRTQQEDSAVYLCATSDLNNYGYTFGSGTRLTVV.

The chain employs TRBV13 and TRBJ1-1; D is undetermined. Germline-derived CDR1 and CDR2 are PRHDT and FYEKMQ (reference sequence). V was cut by 0 bases and J by 1 base, with 9 bases left in between. This CDR3 region has 15 residues. CDR3 sequence: CASSLGPGGNTEAFF. The CDR3 nucleotides are TGTGCCAGCAGCTTAGGCCCGGGTGGGAACACTGAAGCTTTCTTT.

The chain joins TRBV4-1 to TRBJ2-3; 7 bases match TRBD1. Losses at the gene ends were 1 base for V and 1 base for J; bases not matched to a gene: 5. Germline loops: CDR1 MGHRA, CDR2 YSYEKL. This CDR3 has 16 residues. The CDR3 spells CASSQGQGRGTDTQYF. CDR3 nucleotide sequence: TGCGCCAGCAGCCAAGGACAGGGCAGGGGCACAGATACGCAGTATTTT.

V gene TRBV19 combines with J gene TRBJ1-2; D call uncertain. This CDR3 has 12 amino acids. The V end was cut by 4 bases, the J end by 8 bases, with 11 bases between. Germline assignment: CDR1 LNHDA and CDR2 SQIVND (reference sequence). CDR3 loop: CASSSYPGGYTF. Here the CDR3 DNA reads TGTGCCAGTAGTAGCTATCCGGGGGGCTACACCTTC.

This chain uses TRBV6-1 with TRBJ1-4; D might be TRBD1 (5 bases). Germline CDR1 MNHNS, CDR2 SASEGT. V was shortened by 3 bases and J by 10 bases, with 27 bases between the two germline ends. The CDR3 extends over 18 amino acids. Written as DNA, the CDR3 is TGTGCCAGCAGTGACCATCGAGGAGGGGATCCCGGGGGTAGAAAACTGTTTTTT. Its translation is CASSDHRGGDPGGRKLFF.

The V and J genes are TRBV9 and TRBJ2-1; the match to TRBD2 covers 8 bases. Germline values: CDR1 SGDLS, CDR2 YYNGEE. The ends lost 3 bases at V and 10 bases at J; junction bases unmatched: 3. The CDR3 spans 12 residues. The CDR3, as DNA: TGTGCCAGCAGCGAATTAGCGGGGGAGCAGTTCTTC. Translating gives CASSELAGEQFF. Variable domain in full (rest from reference TRBV9 and TRBJ2-1): DSGVTQTPKHLITATGQRVTLRCSPRSGDLSVYWYQQSLDQGLQFLIQYYNGEERAKGNILERFSAQQFPDLHSELNLSSLELGDSALYFCASSELAGEQFFGPGTRLTVL.

The rearrangement uses TRBV5-4 and TRBJ1-2; TRBD1 matches 9 bases. CDR1 is SGHNT and CDR2 is YYREEE in the germline V gene (reference sequence). The V gene end was trimmed by 4 bases and the J gene end by 4 bases; junction bases not matched to a gene: 5. The CDR3 covers 14 residues. CDR3 sequence reads: CASSMDRGSYGYTF. Written as DNA, the CDR3 is TGTGCCAGCAGCATGGACAGGGGTAGCTATGGCTACACCTTC.

The rearrangement joins TRBV30 to TRBJ2-4; the D gene is possibly TRBD1 (6 bases). Deletions cut 3 bases from V and 7 bases from J, with 10 bases between. This CDR3 comprises 12 residues. Germline CDR1 and CDR2: GTSNPN and SVGIG (reference sequence). The CDR3 bases are TGTGCCTGGAGGGGGGCGGAGAACATTCAGTACTTC. It yields the protein CAWRGAENIQYF.

J is TRBJ2-1 and V is TRBV27, with 8 bases matching TRBD1. Germline trimming cut 1 base from V and 8 bases from J; bases unmatched to any gene: 10. CDR3 length: 16 amino acids. Germline loops: CDR1 MNHEY, CDR2 SMNVEV (reference sequence). In DNA form, the CDR3 reads TGTGCCAGCAGTTTATTGGCGGCAGGGGGCGGTGATGAGCAGTTCTTC. This gives the protein CASSLLAAGGGDEQFF.

This sequence joins TRBV9 and TRBJ2-2, with D perhaps matching TRBD2 (6 bases). Germline V gene lookup returns CDR1 SGDLS and CDR2 YYNGEE. The CDR3 loop spans 15 amino acids. Trimming removed 4 bases from V and 5 bases from J, with 15 bases in between. CDR3 in amino acids: CASSLREVGTGELFF. In nucleotides, the CDR3 is TGTGCCAGCAGCCTCAGGGAGGTTGGGACCGGGGAGCTGTTTTTT.

V gene TRBV7-8 combines with J gene TRBJ2-1; D is perhaps TRBD2 (7 bases). The CDR3 is made up of 15 amino acids. V dropped 2 bases and J dropped 6 bases, with 14 bases sitting between them. Germline V CDR1 and CDR2: SGHVS, FQNEAQ. The CDR3 region is CASSLRGTTANEQFF. The CDR3 region has the DNA TGTGCCAGCAGCTTAAGGGGGACTACGGCCAATGAGCAGTTCTTC.

The rearrangement links TRBV5-1 to TRBJ1-2; tentative D call: TRBD1 (5 bases). The CDR3 is 14 residues long. CDR1 is SGHRS, CDR2 YFSETQ, per germline. Trimming pared 0 bases from V and 5 bases from J, leaving 11 bases between. The CDR3 region is CASSLEAGRYGYTF. For the CDR3, the DNA is TGCGCCAGCAGCTTGGAGGCAGGGAGGTATGGCTACACCTTC.